Here is one T cell receptor beta chain with its context. Germline CDR1 MGHDK, CDR2 SYGVNS. This CDR3 has 13 residues. V lost 6 bases and J 3 bases, leaving 11 bases between the germline ends. These data belong to a study of T cell changes during pregnancy in multiple sclerosis. Profiling relied on immunoSEQ multiplex PCR, and the TCRdb table lists in-frame clones only, not all of them. The sample shows over 85,000 clones, 90% of them seen only once. The chain links TRBV25-1 to TRBJ1-1; D ambiguous. The sample was peripheral blood, taken in the second trimester of pregnancy. This sequence originates from a female donor in good health, enrolled as a control in a pregnancy study. CDR3 residues: CASRGREDTEAFF. The CDR3 coding sequence is TGTGCCAGCAGGGGGAGGGAGGACACTGAAGCTTTCTTT.